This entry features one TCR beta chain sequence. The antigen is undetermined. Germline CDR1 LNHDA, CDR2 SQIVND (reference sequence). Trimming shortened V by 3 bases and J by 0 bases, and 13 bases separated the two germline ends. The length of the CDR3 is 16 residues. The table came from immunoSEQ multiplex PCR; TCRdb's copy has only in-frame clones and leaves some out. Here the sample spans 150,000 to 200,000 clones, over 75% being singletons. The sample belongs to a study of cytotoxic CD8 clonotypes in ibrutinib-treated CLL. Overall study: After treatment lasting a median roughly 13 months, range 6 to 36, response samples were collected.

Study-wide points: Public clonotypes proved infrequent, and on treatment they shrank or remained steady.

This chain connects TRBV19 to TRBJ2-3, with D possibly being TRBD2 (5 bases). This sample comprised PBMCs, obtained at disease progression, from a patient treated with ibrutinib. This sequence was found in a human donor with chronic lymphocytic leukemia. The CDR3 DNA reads TGTGCCAGTAGTATTAATGGGCGGGCTAGCACAGATACGCAGTATTTT. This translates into CASSINGRASTDTQYF.